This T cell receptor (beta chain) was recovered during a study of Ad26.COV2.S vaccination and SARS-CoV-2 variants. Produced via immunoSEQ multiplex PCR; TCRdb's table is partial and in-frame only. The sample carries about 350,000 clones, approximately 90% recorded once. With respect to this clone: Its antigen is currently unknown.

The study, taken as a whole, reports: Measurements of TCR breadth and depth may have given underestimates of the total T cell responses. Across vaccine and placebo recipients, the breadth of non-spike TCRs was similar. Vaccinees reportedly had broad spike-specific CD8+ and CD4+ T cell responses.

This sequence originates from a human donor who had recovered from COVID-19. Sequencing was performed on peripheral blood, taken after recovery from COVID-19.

CDR3 bases: TGTGCCAGCAGCGTAGGCGACGCGGAGGATGGAAACACCATATATTTT. This codes for CASSVGDAEDGNTIYF. The chain recombines TRBV9 with TRBJ1-3, with D uncertain. Germline V CDR1 and CDR2: SGDLS, YYNGEE. V lost 0 bases, J lost 3 bases, and 13 bases lay in between. The CDR3 spans 16 residues. The full variable domain, in which reference TRBV9 and TRBJ1-3 provide the parts outside the CDR3, is DSGVTQTPKHLITATGQRVTLRCSPRSGDLSVYWYQQSLDQGLQFLIQYYNGEERAKGNILERFSAQQFPDLHSELNLSSLELGDSALYFCASSVGDAEDGNTIYFGEGSWLTVV.